Listed below are T cell receptor beta chains from one sample, sequenced in a study of blood T cell repertoires in COVID-19. Sequenced by immunoSEQ multiplex PCR; TCRdb stores in-frame clones only, minus some. The table has approximately 80,000 clones, about 72% seen once. Sequenced material: peripheral blood. The receptors stem from an older man with active or convalescent COVID-19. CDR3s include the opening cysteine and the closing phenylalanine or tryptophan.

TRBV28	TRBJ1-5	CASSLIENQPQHF
TRBV30	TRBJ2-1	CAWNNGVAGPNNEQFF
TRBV5-5	TRBJ1-5	CASSLQGDQPQHF
TRBV30	TRBJ1-1	CAWSDGVNTEAFF
TRBV2	TRBJ1-1	CASSDPGGGARDTEAFF
TRBV2	TRBJ1-1	CASSERDRGSEAFF
TRBV7-9	TRBJ1-4	CASSFGGTGEKLFF
TRBV9	TRBJ1-1	CASSIQGENTEAFF
TRBV28	TRBJ2-1	CASRSSQRAYNEQFF
TRBV9	TRBJ2-2	CASSVAGGLGELFF
TRBV3-1/TRBV3-2	TRBJ2-7	CASSHGQVFEQYF
TRBV5-1	TRBJ1-6	CASSLSGQYSPLHF
TRBV28	TRBJ2-7	CASSFKRGTYSYEQYF
TRBV9	TRBJ2-7	CASSVGGDEQYF
TRBV14	TRBJ1-1	CASSPGGTEAFF
TRBV10-1	TRBJ2-2	CASSDPGQGDTGELFF
TRBV6-5	TRBJ1-5	CASQDREDQPQHF
TRBV28	TRBJ2-7	CASSQDGQGSYEQYF
TRBV5-5	TRBJ2-1	CASTQTGGGWTTYNEQFF
TRBV6-5	TRBJ1-2	CASRQGDYGYTF
TRBV2	TRBJ2-5	CASRELAGGRETQYF
TRBV10-3	TRBJ2-5	CAISESEETQYF
TRBV5-1	TRBJ2-3	CASSLGLAGSYTDTQYF
TRBV7-3	TRBJ2-2	CASSGTGTTNTGELFF
TRBV9	TRBJ2-5	CASSAGLAGETQYF
TRBV2	TRBJ1-3	CATGASNTIYF
TRBV4-1	TRBJ2-4	CASSPLGTSGVIQNIQYF
TRBV6-5	TRBJ1-2	CASSYGQDYGSRLTF
TRBV27	TRBJ1-2	CASSPKARRNYGYTF
TRBV9	TRBJ1-5	CASSPGSSSNQPQHF
TRBV7-2	TRBJ2-5	CASSLSAGEETQYF
TRBV5-6	TRBJ2-7	CASRTDSVSYEQYF
TRBV18	TRBJ1-2	CASSPPDSAYGYTF
TRBV18	TRBJ1-4	CASSPFGSTNEKLFF
TRBV28	TRBJ1-1	CASSEWTNRGTFAEAFF
TRBV11-3	TRBJ2-1	CASSPGLAGGFHEQFF
TRBV6-1	TRBJ2-3	CASSEFEENSQYF
TRBV7-7	TRBJ2-5	CASSLGGTGVETQYF
TRBV28	TRBJ1-1	CASSFGATNTEAFF
TRBV9	TRBJ1-1	CASSVTQGLAMNTEAFF
TRBV24-1	TRBJ2-3	CATSEEGDTQYF
TRBV6-5	TRBJ1-2	CASTESPTGVGGYTF
TRBV7-2	TRBJ2-1	CASSSGALGNEQFF